These 20 T cell receptor beta chains were all obtained from the same sample, sequenced in a study of cytomegalovirus exposure and HLA in healthy donors. 60 Vbeta and 13 Jbeta primers were used in PCR. The data were produced by immunoSEQ multiplex PCR, yet TCRdb's version contains in-frame clones alone and is incomplete. The table records more than 150,000 clones, almost 80% of them present only once. Sequenced input: PBMCs. All receptors derive from a man aged 50-59 years in good health and CMV-seropositive.

V usage is TRBV19 and J usage is TRBJ1-3; TRBD1 matches at 9 bases. J was trimmed by 1 base and V by 5 bases; bases with no gene match: 12. In germline, CDR1 is LNHDA, CDR2 SQIVND (reference sequence). The CDR3 extends over 18 amino acids. The CDR3 spells CASSVLRDRDLSGNTIYF. The CDR3 DNA reads as TGTGCCAGTAGTGTCCTCCGGGACAGGGATTTATCTGGAAACACCATATATTTT.

V and J are TRBV29-1 and TRBJ2-7; 7 bases map to TRBD2. The CDR3 runs to 12 residues. The germline V gene has CDR1 SQVTM and CDR2 ANQGSEA. With 4 bases clipped from V and 6 bases from J, the junction kept 6 bases outside the gene matches. CDR3 residues: CSVVSGGGEQYF. The CDR3 DNA is TGCAGCGTTGTTTCGGGGGGAGGCGAGCAGTACTTC.

The chain links TRBV5-6 to TRBJ1-1, with 8 bases that match TRBD1. The CDR3 length is 15 residues. Trimming took 4 bases from V and 1 from J; bases not matched to a gene: 6. Looked up from germline, CDR1 is SGHDT and CDR2 is YYEEEE. For the CDR3, the DNA is TGTGCCAGCAGCCGATGGACAGGGCAGAACACTGAAGCTTTCTTT. Encoded protein: CASSRWTGQNTEAFF.

DNA for the CDR3: TGTGCCAGCAGTGAAGCCACCTTCGGGTACGAGCAGTACGTC. Translation: CASSEATFGYEQYV. V is TRBV6-1 and J is TRBJ2-7; D unresolved. The germline V and J ends were trimmed by 0 bases and 4 bases, with 10 bases remaining between them. The CDR3 has 14 residues. The germline gives CDR1 MNHNS, CDR2 SASEGT.

Comments on this clone: The junction differs from germline at one of its ends, possibly a read error. The gene calls are TRBV7-9 and TRBJ2-1; 8 positions match TRBD2. This CDR3 is built from 18 residues. Germline V CDR1 and CDR2: SEHNR, FQNEAQ (reference sequence). The CDR3 bases are TGTTCCAGCAGCTTCCATCTTCTGCGGGGGGCGCTTTACAATGAGCAGTTCTTC. It codes for CSSSFHLLRGALYNEQFF.

This clone is a singleton in its sample. V usage is TRBV28 and J usage is TRBJ1-5; the match to TRBD1 covers 9 bases. Losses at the gene ends were 1 base for V and 0 bases for J; bases not matched to a gene: 13. The CDR3 covers 20 residues. Germline values: CDR1 MDHEN, CDR2 SYDVKM. For the CDR3, the DNA is TGTGCCAGCAGTTTATTAGGGACAGGGCTCGAGGGCTATAGCAATCAGCCCCAGCATTTT. Translation gives CASSLLGTGLEGYSNQPQHF.

This clone was counted between two and nine times. The V and J genes are TRBV19 and TRBJ1-2, with 9 bases aligning to TRBD1. Germline CDR1 LNHDA, CDR2 SQIVND (reference sequence). CDR3 length: 13 residues. V dropped 7 bases and J dropped 6; count of bases not matched to a gene: 6. The DNA for the CDR3 is TGTGCCAGTATGCCGGGACAGGGTCATGGCTACACCTTC. Its protein is CASMPGQGHGYTF.

The chain combines TRBV7-6 with TRBJ2-7, with 7 nucleotides matching TRBD1. There are 13 residues in the CDR3. Germline V gives CDR1 SGHVS, CDR2 FNYEAQ. With 4 bases clipped from V and 7 bases from J, the junction kept 7 bases outside the gene matches. CDR3 residues: CASSYRQGREQYF. The CDR3 bases are TGTGCCAGCAGCTATCGACAGGGTCGAGAGCAGTACTTC. The variable domain in full, with the rest retrieved from reference TRBV7-6 and TRBJ2-7, is GAGVSQSPRYKVTKRGQDVALRCDPISGHVSLYWYRQALGQGPEFLTYFNYEAQQDKSGLPNDRFSAERPEGSISTLTIQRTEQRDSAMYRCASSYRQGREQYFGPGTRLTVT.

This clone was detected a few times. V is TRBV27 and J is TRBJ2-5, with D unclear. The V end lost 5 bases, the J end lost 1 base, and 11 bases lay between the germline ends. This CDR3 is built from 14 residues. The germline V gene encodes CDR1 MNHEY and CDR2 SMNVEV (reference sequence). The CDR3 loop reads CASSNPGTQETQYF. Here the CDR3 DNA reads TGTGCCAGCAGTAACCCAGGCACCCAAGAGACCCAGTACTTC.

The J gene is TRBJ1-1, the V gene TRBV6-1; D may be TRBD1 (5 bases). The germline gives CDR1 MNHNS, CDR2 SASEGT. CDR3 length equals 13 residues. V dropped 11 bases and J dropped 3 bases, with 16 bases sitting between them. CDR3 sequence: CAAGRQLDTEAFF. CDR3 nucleotides: TGTGCCGCGGGGCGCCAGTTAGACACTGAAGCTTTCTTT.

The gene calls are TRBV7-6 and TRBJ2-7, with D hard to call. CDR3 length: 13 amino acids. Germline CDR1 reads SGHVS; CDR2 reads FNYEAQ. Trimming shortened V by 2 bases and J by 4 bases, and 9 bases separated the two germline ends. The CDR3 reads CASSLLEPYEQYF. The DNA of the CDR3 is TGTGCCAGCAGCTTACTAGAACCATACGAGCAGTACTTC. Drawing the rest from reference TRBV7-6 and TRBJ2-7, the complete variable domain is GAGVSQSPRYKVTKRGQDVALRCDPISGHVSLYWYRQALGQGPEFLTYFNYEAQQDKSGLPNDRFSAERPEGSISTLTIQRTEQRDSAMYRCASSLLEPYEQYFGPGTRLTVT.

This chain links TRBV10-3 with TRBJ1-1; no firm D call. CDR1 and CDR2 from the germline V gene are ENHRY and SYGVKD. This CDR3 has 13 amino acids. The V gene lost 5 bases and the J gene lost 1 base, with 8 bases spanning the gap. CDR3 region: CAISRTGNTEAFF. As DNA, the CDR3 is TGTGCCATCAGTCGAACCGGGAACACTGAAGCTTTCTTT.

The chain combines TRBV11-2 with TRBJ2-1; TRBD1 aligns across 7 bases. The CDR3 sequence is 16 residues long. J was trimmed by 1 base and V by 1 base; bases with no gene match: 4. Germline V CDR1 and CDR2: SGHAT, FQNNGV. The CDR3 protein is CASSLVPGGSYNEQFF. In DNA, the CDR3 is TGTGCCAGCAGCTTAGTACCAGGGGGTTCCTACAATGAGCAGTTCTTC.

The chain couples TRBV5-1 to TRBJ1-1, with TRBD1 matching 9 bases. Germline CDR1 SGHRS, CDR2 YFSETQ. CDR3 length: 15 amino acids. V trimming: 4 bases; J trimming: 5 bases; junction bases outside the gene matches: 9. In DNA form, the CDR3 reads TGCGCCAGCAGCACCGAGACAGGGGGTCGAACTGAAGCTTTCTTT. It yields the protein CASSTETGGRTEAFF.

This clone turned up a few times. The chain is built from TRBV6-6 and TRBJ1-5; a possible D gene is TRBD1 (6 bases). Germline V lookup: CDR1 MNHNY, CDR2 SVGAGI (reference sequence). CDR3 size: 13 residues. The V and J ends lost 5 bases and 6 bases respectively, with 11 bases between them. The CDR3 region is CASSPQGFQPQHF. CDR3 nucleotides: TGTGCCAGCAGTCCTCAGGGGTTTCAGCCCCAGCATTTT.

The genes are TRBV15 and TRBJ1-3; no definite D call. CDR1 is LNHNV and CDR2 is YYDKDF in the germline V gene (reference sequence). CDR3 size: 17 residues. V dropped 1 base and J dropped 0 bases, with 13 bases sitting between them. For the CDR3, the DNA is TGTGCCACCAGCAGAGGGGAGGGATCCTCCTCTGGAAACACCATATATTTT. Its translation: CATSRGEGSSSGNTIYF. Full variable domain (missing parts from reference TRBV15 and TRBJ1-3): DAMVIQNPRYQVTQFGKPVTLSCSQTLNHNVMYWYQQKSSQAPKLLFHYYDKDFNNEADTPDNFQSRRPNTSFCFLDIRSPGLGDTAMYLCATSRGEGSSSGNTIYFGEGSWLTVV.

The chain links TRBV6-1 to TRBJ1-4, with D possibly TRBD1 on 6 matching bases. Germline V CDR1 and CDR2: MNHNS, SASEGT. Trimming removed 6 bases at V and 8 bases at J, with 7 bases between. This CDR3 region has 11 residues. The CDR3 DNA reads TGTGCCAGCAGCACAGGGGAAAAACTGTTTTTT. Amino acids: CASSTGEKLFF.

V gene TRBV15 combines with J gene TRBJ2-5; D is perhaps TRBD2 (7 bases). V lost 2 bases to trimming and J lost 5 bases, with 24 bases between them. In germline, CDR1 is LNHNV, CDR2 YYDKDF (reference sequence). The CDR3 extends over 18 amino acids. This chain's CDR3 is CATSRTGTGGLRGETQYF. Here the CDR3 DNA reads TGTGCCACCAGCAGAACCGGAACGGGGGGCCTTCGTGGGGAGACCCAGTACTTC.

This chain uses TRBV5-4 with TRBJ1-1, with no clear D. The germline V gene encodes CDR1 SGHNT and CDR2 YYREEE (reference sequence). The CDR3 extends over 13 amino acids. V was trimmed by 2 bases and J by 1 base, leaving 6 bases between them. CDR3 sequence: CASSFGRNTEAFF. CDR3 sequence (DNA): TGTGCCAGCAGCTTTGGGAGGAACACTGAAGCTTTCTTT. Based on the CDR3 plus reference TRBV5-4 and TRBJ1-1, the full variable domain is ETGVTQSPTHLIKTRGQQVTLRCSSQSGHNTVSWYQQALGQGPQFIFQYYREEENGRGNFPPRFSGLQFPNYSSELNVNALELDDSALYLCASSFGRNTEAFFGQGTRLTVV.

In regard to this clone: The junction departs from germline at one end; a sequencing error may be responsible. This rearrangement joins TRBV30 to TRBJ2-5, with 8 bases fitting TRBD2. This CDR3 comprises 12 residues. Germline CDR1 reads GTSNPN; CDR2 reads SVGIG (reference sequence). Written as DNA, the CDR3 is TGTGTCTGGGGCGGGGGGCAAGAGACCCAGTACTTC. It yields the protein CVWGGGQETQYF.